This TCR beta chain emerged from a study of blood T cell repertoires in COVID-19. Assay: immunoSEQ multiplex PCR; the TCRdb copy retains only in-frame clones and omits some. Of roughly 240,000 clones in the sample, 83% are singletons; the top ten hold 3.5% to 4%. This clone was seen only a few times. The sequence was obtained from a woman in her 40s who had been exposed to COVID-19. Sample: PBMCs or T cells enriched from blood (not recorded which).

CDR3 DNA: TGTGCCAGCAGCTTGGAGGCAGGGGGGTATGGCTACACCTTC. This codes for CASSLEAGGYGYTF. The chain uses TRBV5-5 and TRBJ1-2, with 7 bases aligning to TRBD1. Germline V gene data show CDR1 as SGHKS and CDR2 as YYEKEE (reference sequence). This CDR3 has 14 residues. V was pared by 0 bases and J by 5 bases, with 4 bases of the junction left unmatched.